This T cell receptor beta chain is from a study of OX40 agonist ivuxolimab in advanced cancers. The assay was immunoSEQ multiplex PCR, and TCRdb's table has in-frame clones only and misses some. The sample contains over 75,000 clones, roughly 85% of which appear only once. The germline V gene has CDR1 SGHKS and CDR2 YYEKEE (reference sequence). CDR3 length: 14 residues. V lost 4 bases, J lost 0 bases, and 9 bases lay in between. The receptor was derived from an adult with an advanced solid tumor such as melanoma, head and neck, liver or kidney cancer. The rearrangement links TRBV5-5 to TRBJ2-3; D remains ambiguous. The specimen comprised CD4+ or CD8+ T cells sorted from blood, sampled in a trial of the OX40 agonist ivuxolimab. CDR3 protein: CASSAYLSTDTQYF. CDR3 nucleotides: TGTGCCAGCAGCGCGTATCTTAGCACAGATACGCAGTATTTT. The whole variable domain, remainder taken from reference TRBV5-5 and TRBJ2-3, is DAGVTQSPTHLIKTRGQQVTLRCSPISGHKSVSWYQQVLGQGPQFIFQYYEKEERGRGNFPDRFSARQFPNYSSELNVNALLLGDSALYLCASSAYLSTDTQYFGPGTRLTVL.